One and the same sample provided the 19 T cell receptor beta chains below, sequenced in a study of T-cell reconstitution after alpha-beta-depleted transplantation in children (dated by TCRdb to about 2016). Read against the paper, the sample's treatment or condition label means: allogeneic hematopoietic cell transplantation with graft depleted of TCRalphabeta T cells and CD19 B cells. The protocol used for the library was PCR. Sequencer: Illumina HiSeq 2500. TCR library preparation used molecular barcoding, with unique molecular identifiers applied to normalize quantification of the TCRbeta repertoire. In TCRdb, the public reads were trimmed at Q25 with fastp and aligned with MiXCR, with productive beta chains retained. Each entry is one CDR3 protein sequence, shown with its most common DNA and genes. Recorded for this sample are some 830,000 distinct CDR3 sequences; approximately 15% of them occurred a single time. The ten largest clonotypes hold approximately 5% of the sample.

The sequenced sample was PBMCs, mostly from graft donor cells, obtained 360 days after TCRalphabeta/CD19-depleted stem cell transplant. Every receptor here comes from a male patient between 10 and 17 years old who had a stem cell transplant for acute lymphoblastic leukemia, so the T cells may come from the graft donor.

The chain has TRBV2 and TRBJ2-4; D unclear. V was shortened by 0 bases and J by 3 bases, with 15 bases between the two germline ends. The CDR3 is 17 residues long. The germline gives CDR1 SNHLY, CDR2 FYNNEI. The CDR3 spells CASSEAGSGGSKNIQYF. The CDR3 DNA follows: TGTGCCAGCAGTGAAGCTGGGTCCGGTGGCAGCAAAAACATTCAGTACTTC.

The CDR3 coding sequence is TGCAGCGTTGATGGGGACACTGGGTGGAACAATGAGCAGTTCTTC. This gives the protein CSVDGDTGWNNEQFF. The J gene is TRBJ2-1, the V gene TRBV29-1; D is possibly TRBD1 (6 bases). Germline assignment: CDR1 SQVTM and CDR2 ANQGSEA. Trimming removed 3 bases at V and 5 bases at J, with 17 bases between. This CDR3 has 15 residues.

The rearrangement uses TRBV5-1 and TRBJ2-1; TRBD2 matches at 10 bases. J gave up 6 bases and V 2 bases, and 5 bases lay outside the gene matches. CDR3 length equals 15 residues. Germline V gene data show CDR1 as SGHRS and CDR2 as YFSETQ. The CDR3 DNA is TGCGCCAGCAGCTTTGTGATAGCGGGAGGCAATGAGCAGTTCTTC. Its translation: CASSFVIAGGNEQFF.

The CDR3 sequence is CASRTVSYGYTF. In DNA form, the CDR3 reads TGTGCCAGCCGGACAGTGTCTTATGGCTACACCTTC. The V call is TRBV6-6, the J call TRBJ1-2; tentatively, D is TRBD1 (6 bases). The V end lost 8 bases, the J end lost 5 bases, and 12 bases lay between the germline ends. Germline-derived CDR1 and CDR2 are MNHNY and SVGAGI (reference sequence). The CDR3 extends over 12 amino acids.

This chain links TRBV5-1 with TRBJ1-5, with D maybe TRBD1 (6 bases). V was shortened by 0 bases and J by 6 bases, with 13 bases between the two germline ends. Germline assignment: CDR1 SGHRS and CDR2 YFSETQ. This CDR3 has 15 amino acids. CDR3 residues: CASSLETGRGQPQHF. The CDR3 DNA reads TGCGCCAGCAGCTTGGAAACAGGGAGGGGTCAGCCCCAGCATTTT. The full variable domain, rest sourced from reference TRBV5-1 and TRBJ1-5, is KAGVTQTPRYLIKTRGQQVTLSCSPISGHRSVSWYQQTPGQGLQFLFEYFSETQRNKGNFPGRFSGRQFSNSRSEMNVSTLELGDSALYLCASSLETGRGQPQHFGDGTRLSIL.

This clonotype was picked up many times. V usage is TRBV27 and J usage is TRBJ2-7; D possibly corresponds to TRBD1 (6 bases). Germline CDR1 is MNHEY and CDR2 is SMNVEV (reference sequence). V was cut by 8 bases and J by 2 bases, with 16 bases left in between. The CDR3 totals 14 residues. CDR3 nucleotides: TGTGCCAGCGGCCTTTCCGGGACAACCTACGAGCAGTACTTC. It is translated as CASGLSGTTYEQYF.

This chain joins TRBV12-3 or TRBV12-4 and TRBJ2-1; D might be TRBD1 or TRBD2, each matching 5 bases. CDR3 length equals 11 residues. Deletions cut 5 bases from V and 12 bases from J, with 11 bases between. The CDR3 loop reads CASSPGPLQFF. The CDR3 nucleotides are TGTGCCAGCAGTCCGGGACCCCTGCAGTTCTTC.

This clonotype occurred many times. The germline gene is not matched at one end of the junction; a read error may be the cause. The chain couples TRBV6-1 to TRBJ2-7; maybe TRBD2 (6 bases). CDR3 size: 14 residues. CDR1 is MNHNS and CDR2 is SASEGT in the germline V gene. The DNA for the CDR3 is TGCGCCAGCAGCTTGGCTGGCGGGGTCTACGAGCAGTACTTC. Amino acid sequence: CASSLAGGVYEQYF.

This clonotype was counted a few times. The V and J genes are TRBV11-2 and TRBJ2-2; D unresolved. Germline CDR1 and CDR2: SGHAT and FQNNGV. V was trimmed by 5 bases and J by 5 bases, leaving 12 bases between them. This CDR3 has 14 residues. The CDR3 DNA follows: TGTGCCAGCAGCCCACGGACCCTGACCGGGGAGCTGTTTTTT. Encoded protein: CASSPRTLTGELFF.

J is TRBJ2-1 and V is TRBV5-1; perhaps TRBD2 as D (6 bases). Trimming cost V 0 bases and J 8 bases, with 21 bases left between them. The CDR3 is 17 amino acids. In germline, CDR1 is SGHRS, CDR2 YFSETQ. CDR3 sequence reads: CASSLEPGAPAWDEQFF. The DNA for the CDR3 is TGCGCCAGCAGCTTGGAACCGGGAGCGCCTGCTTGGGATGAGCAGTTCTTC.

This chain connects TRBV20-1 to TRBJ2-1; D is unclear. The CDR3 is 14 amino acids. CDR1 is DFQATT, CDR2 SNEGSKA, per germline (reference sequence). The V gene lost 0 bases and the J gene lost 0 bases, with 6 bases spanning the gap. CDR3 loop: CSAREASSYNEQFF. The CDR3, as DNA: TGCAGTGCTAGAGAGGCAAGCTCCTACAATGAGCAGTTCTTC.

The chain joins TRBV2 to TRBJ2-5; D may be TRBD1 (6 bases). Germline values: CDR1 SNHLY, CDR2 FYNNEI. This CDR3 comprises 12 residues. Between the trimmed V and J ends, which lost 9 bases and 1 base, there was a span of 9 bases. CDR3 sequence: CARTDSQETQYF. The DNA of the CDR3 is TGTGCCAGGACGGACAGCCAAGAGACCCAGTACTTC.

The CDR3 sequence: CASRIRDREYYEQYF. The CDR3 DNA reads as TGCGCCAGCAGAATTCGAGACAGGGAGTACTACGAGCAGTACTTC. This chain connects TRBV5-1 to TRBJ2-7; TRBD1 agrees at 7 bases. Germline V gene lookup returns CDR1 SGHRS and CDR2 YFSETQ. J lost 3 bases, V lost 5 bases, and 11 bases had no gene match. CDR3 length equals 15 residues.

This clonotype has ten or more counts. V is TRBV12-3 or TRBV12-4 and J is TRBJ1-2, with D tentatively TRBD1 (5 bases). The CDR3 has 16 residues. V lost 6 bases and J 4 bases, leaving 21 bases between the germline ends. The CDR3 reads CASRHTFQGVGYGYTF. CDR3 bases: TGTGCCAGCAGGCACACATTCCAGGGTGTTGGCTATGGCTACACCTTC.

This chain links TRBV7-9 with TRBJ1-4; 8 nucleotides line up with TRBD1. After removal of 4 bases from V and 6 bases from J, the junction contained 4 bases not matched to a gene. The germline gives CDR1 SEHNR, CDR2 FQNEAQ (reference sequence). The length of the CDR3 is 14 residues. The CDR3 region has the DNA TGTGCCAGCAGCTGGGACAGGCAGTATGAAAAACTGTTTTTT. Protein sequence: CASSWDRQYEKLFF.

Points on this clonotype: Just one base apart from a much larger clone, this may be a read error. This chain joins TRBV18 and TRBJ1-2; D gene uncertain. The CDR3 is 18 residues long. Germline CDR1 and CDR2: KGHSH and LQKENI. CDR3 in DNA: TGTGCCAGCTCACCACAGGGTCCCTCCGGTACAGCTAACTGTGGCTACACCTTC. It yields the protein CASSPQGPSGTANCGYTF.

The CDR3 sequence is CASSQGSARGQNTEAFF. CDR3 nucleotide sequence: TGTGCCAGCAGCCAAGGGTCCGCCAGAGGACAGAACACTGAAGCTTTCTTT. V usage is TRBV3-1 and J usage is TRBJ1-1; D is perhaps TRBD1 (5 bases). Trimming removed 1 base from V and 1 base from J, with 16 bases in between. Germline assignment: CDR1 LGHDT and CDR2 YNNKEL (reference sequence). The CDR3 sequence is 17 residues long. Drawing the rest from reference TRBV3-1 and TRBJ1-1, the complete variable domain is DTAVSQTPKYLVTQMGNDKSIKCEQNLGHDTMYWYKQDSKKFLKIMFSYNNKELIINETVPNRFSPKSPDKAHLNLHINSLELGDSAVYFCASSQGSARGQNTEAFFGQGTRLTVV.

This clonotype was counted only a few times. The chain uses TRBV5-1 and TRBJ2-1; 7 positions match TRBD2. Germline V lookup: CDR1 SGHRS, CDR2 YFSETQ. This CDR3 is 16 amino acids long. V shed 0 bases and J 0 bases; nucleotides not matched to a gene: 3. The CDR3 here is CASSLVAGVSYNEQFF. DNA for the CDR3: TGCGCCAGCAGCTTGGTGGCGGGAGTCTCCTACAATGAGCAGTTCTTC.

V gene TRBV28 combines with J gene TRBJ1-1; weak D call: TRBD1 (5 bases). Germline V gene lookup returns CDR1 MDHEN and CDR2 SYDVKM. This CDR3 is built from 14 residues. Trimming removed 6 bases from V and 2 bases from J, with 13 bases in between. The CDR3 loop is CASRTQGTNTEAFF. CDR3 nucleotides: TGTGCCAGCAGGACTCAGGGAACCAACACTGAAGCTTTCTTT.